This entry lists 17 T cell receptor beta chains sequenced from one sample in a study of a mutant IDH1 vaccine in newly diagnosed glioma. The time point is: baseline, week 1 (first vaccination visit). Treatment here: pre-vaccination baseline after standard-of-care therapy. Produced via immunoSEQ multiplex PCR; TCRdb's table is partial and in-frame only. This table has approximately 92,000 clones, roughly 85% appearing once. The sample here was PBMCs, taken from a glioma patient treated with radiotherapy, temozolomide or both. The source of these receptors is a woman aged 45-59 years with glioma.

V is TRBV19 and J is TRBJ2-2, with 9 bases fitting TRBD2. Trimming removed 6 bases from V and 3 bases from J; junction bases left unmatched: 5. The CDR3 length is 15 residues. Looked up from germline, CDR1 is LNHDA and CDR2 is SQIVND (reference sequence). The CDR3 DNA sequence: TGTGCCAGTAGGGACGGGACTAGCTACACCGGGGAGCTGTTTTTT. This codes for CASRDGTSYTGELFF.

This chain links TRBV27 with TRBJ2-1; 9 positions agree with TRBD2. V lost 0 bases and J lost 4; bases outside the gene matches: 4. The CDR3 covers 16 residues. In germline, CDR1 is MNHEY, CDR2 SMNVEV (reference sequence). The CDR3 is CASSLSGGGVYNEQFF. Here the CDR3 DNA reads TGTGCCAGCAGTTTATCGGGCGGGGGGGTATACAATGAGCAGTTCTTC.

The count of this clone is one. The chain is built from TRBV11-2 and TRBJ1-1; D remains unclear. The CDR3 loop spans 14 amino acids. The ends were cut back, 1 base at V and 1 base at J, with 7 bases in the middle. The germline V gene has CDR1 SGHAT and CDR2 FQNNGV. The CDR3 protein is CASSLGSWNTEAFF. DNA of the CDR3: TGTGCCAGCAGCTTAGGCAGTTGGAACACTGAAGCTTTCTTT.

The gene calls are TRBV4-1 and TRBJ2-2; the D gene is possibly TRBD2 (5 bases). The CDR3 totals 15 residues. Germline V gene data show CDR1 as MGHRA and CDR2 as YSYEKL. V shed 3 bases and J shed 10 bases, with 18 bases lying between them. CDR3 bases: TGCGCCAGCAGCCATCAGACGGCCAGGACTGAGGAGCTGTTTTTT. This encodes CASSHQTARTEELFF.

This chain joins TRBV5-4 and TRBJ1-4; a weak D match, TRBD1 (5 bases). Trimming removed 1 base from V and 6 bases from J, with 10 bases in between. CDR1 is SGHNT and CDR2 is YYREEE in the germline V gene (reference sequence). This CDR3 is built from 14 residues. CDR3 amino acids: CASSLSGGDEKLFF. For the CDR3, the DNA is TGTGCCAGCAGCTTGTCGGGGGGGGATGAAAAACTGTTTTTT.

This clone has only one observation. The identical CDR3 is also encoded by other nucleotide sequences in the sample. The genes are TRBV9 and TRBJ2-5; D may be TRBD2 (5 bases). Trimming pared 0 bases from V and 5 bases from J, leaving 8 bases between. The CDR3 covers 13 residues. Germline loops: CDR1 SGDLS, CDR2 YYNGEE. Here the CDR3 reads CASSVAGGETQYF. DNA of the CDR3: TGTGCCAGCAGCGTAGCGGGCGGGGAGACCCAGTACTTC.

The J gene is TRBJ2-4, the V gene TRBV5-6; 7 bases are a match to TRBD1. V was pared by 3 bases and J by 11 bases, with 2 bases of the junction left unmatched. Germline assignment: CDR1 SGHDT and CDR2 YYEEEE. This CDR3 spans 11 amino acids. CDR3 bases: TGTGCCAGCAGCTGGGGGACAGTTCAGTACTTC. Translated, it gives CASSWGTVQYF. Together with reference TRBV5-6 and TRBJ2-4, the CDR3 gives the full variable domain: DAGVTQSPTHLIKTRGQQVTLRCSPKSGHDTVSWYQQALGQGPQFIFQYYEEEERQRGNFPDRFSGHQFPNYSSELNVNALLLGDSALYLCASSWGTVQYFGAGTRLSVL.

There are a few counts of this clone. The chain has TRBV6-5 and TRBJ1-2; D remains ambiguous. The CDR3 contains 14 residues. Germline loops: CDR1 MNHEY, CDR2 SVGAGI. Trimming left V 2 bases short and J 5 bases short, with 12 bases between. CDR3 in amino acids: CASSYVAGYYGYTF. The CDR3 nucleotides are TGTGCCAGCAGTTACGTGGCGGGGTATTATGGCTACACCTTC.

The CDR3 DNA reads TGCGCCAGCAGCTTTACGTCTTCCTACGAGCAGTACTTC. It encodes CASSFTSSYEQYF. The chain uses TRBV5-1 and TRBJ2-7; D not resolved. CDR3 length equals 13 residues. Germline CDR1 and CDR2: SGHRS and YFSETQ. Between the trimmed V and J ends, which lost 2 bases and 1 base, there was a span of 7 bases.

In this sample, this clone turned up once. The V gene is TRBV7-2, the J gene TRBJ1-5, with TRBD1 identical over 8 bases. V lost 1 base to trimming and J lost 3 bases; unmatched junction nucleotides: 2. CDR1 SGHTA and CDR2 FQGNSA come from the germline V gene. The CDR3 consists of 15 residues. DNA of the CDR3: TGTGCCAGCAGCTTAGTCCAGGGGGCCAATCAGCCCCAGCATTTT. Its protein product is CASSLVQGANQPQHF.

The chain employs TRBV5-4 and TRBJ2-1, with D perhaps matching TRBD2 (6 bases). With 7 bases removed from V and 9 bases from J, the gap between germline ends came to 17 bases. Germline values: CDR1 SGHNT, CDR2 YYREEE (reference sequence). The CDR3 has 13 amino acids. The CDR3: CASYDVGGSEQFF. The CDR3 DNA reads as TGTGCCAGCTACGACGTCGGGGGAAGTGAGCAGTTCTTC.

The chain uses TRBV2 and TRBJ2-5, with a weak D call TRBD2 (7 bases). The V gene lost 6 bases and the J gene lost 2 bases, with 16 bases spanning the gap. CDR1 and CDR2 (germline): SNHLY, FYNNEI. The CDR3 has 15 residues. CDR3 bases: TGTGCCAGCAGGGAATGGGGGGGCCTACAAGAGACCCAGTACTTC. This codes for CASREWGGLQETQYF.

The sample holds one count of this clone. The rearrangement uses TRBV7-9 and TRBJ1-4, with unresolved D. Germline V gives CDR1 SEHNR, CDR2 FQNEAQ (reference sequence). Trimming removed 5 bases from V and 4 bases from J, with 14 bases in between. The CDR3 has 15 amino acids. Here the CDR3 DNA reads TGTGCCAGCAGCGTGGATCAAGGTTTTAATGAAAAACTGTTTTTT. Translating it yields CASSVDQGFNEKLFF.

CDR3 sequence: CASSLTGGANEKLFF. The CDR3 bases are TGTGCCAGCAGTTTAACAGGGGGCGCCAATGAAAAACTGTTTTTT. J is TRBJ1-4 and V is TRBV28; the match to TRBD1 covers 9 bases. The germline V gene encodes CDR1 MDHEN and CDR2 SYDVKM. Unmatched junction bases numbered 3, after V lost 2 bases and J lost 5 bases. CDR3 length equals 15 residues.

The chain recombines TRBV28 with TRBJ1-3; D not resolved. V was shortened by 7 bases and J by 2 bases, with 6 bases between the two germline ends. Germline V gene data show CDR1 as MDHEN and CDR2 as SYDVKM. This CDR3 contains 12 residues. The CDR3 loop reads CASIAAGNTIYF. Here the CDR3 DNA reads TGTGCCAGCATAGCAGCTGGAAACACCATATATTTT. The full variable domain, with the rest looked up from reference TRBV28 and TRBJ1-3, is DVKVTQSSRYLVKRTGEKVFLECVQDMDHENMFWYRQDPGLGLRLIYFSYDVKMKEKGDIPEGYSVSREKKERFSLILESASTNQTSMYLCASIAAGNTIYFGEGSWLTVV.

A few counts support this clone. The chain carries TRBV5-1 and TRBJ2-5; 12 bases fit TRBD1. Germline V gives CDR1 SGHRS, CDR2 YFSETQ. This CDR3 spans 16 amino acids. With V trimmed by 4 bases and J by 2 bases, 6 bases remained unmatched. The CDR3 bases are TGCGCCAGCAGCGGTGGGACAGGGGGCTATCAAGAGACCCAGTACTTC. Residues: CASSGGTGGYQETQYF.

This chain links TRBV7-2 with TRBJ1-2; D is ambiguous. V dropped 4 bases and J dropped 0 bases, with 18 bases sitting between them. The CDR3 spans 17 residues. Germline V CDR1 and CDR2: SGHTA, FQGNSA. The CDR3 loop reads CASSYRQGLRSNYGYTF. The CDR3 coding sequence is TGTGCCAGCAGCTACAGACAAGGCCTCCGTTCTAACTATGGCTACACCTTC.